This T cell receptor beta chain came from a study of T cell responses to AZD1222 COVID-19 vaccine. Remarks on this clone: Its antigen is currently unknown.

General study findings and limits: Spike-spanning, vaccine-associated CD4 TCRs were dominant at 160-218 and 743-854. The donor group comprised mostly white British people and more females; the analysis possibly underestimated clonal diversity.

Generated by immunoSEQ multiplex PCR, the TCRdb table keeps only in-frame clones and is missing some. The sample yields about 110,000 clones, around 86% seen once. The V gene lost 1 base and the J gene lost 7 bases, with 12 bases spanning the gap. The CDR3 is 14 residues long. The germline CDR1 and CDR2 sequences are KGHSH and LQKENI. The TCR originated in an adult in good health. This chain joins TRBV18 and TRBJ2-3; no clear D. The source was peripheral blood, collected on day 0 of AZD1222 vaccination. CDR3 nucleotide sequence: TGTGCCAGCTCACCACGACTCCTTGTCCATACGCAGTATTTT. Its protein is CASSPRLLVHTQYF.